The T cell receptor beta chain described here comes from a study of post-analysis software for immune sequencing data. Points from the study as a whole: Strong co-clustering by F measure linked samples that shared a preparation batch. Elevated frequency relative to controls characterized 4 or 5 TRBV segments in patients, TRBV5-6, TRBV5-1 and TRBV20-1 among them. Comparison with controls showed significantly lower normalized Chao1 diversity in multiple sclerosis patients.

As for this clonotype: Its antigen is unidentified.

Sequencing libraries made from TCR beta cDNA carried unique molecular identifiers. With roughly 0.85 to 11 million T cells as the source, 400,000 to 550,000 cDNA molecules resulted. TCRdb itself ran the PCR reads through MiXCR, one entry per CDR3 protein. The sample yields 550,000 to 700,000 distinct CDR3 sequences, roughly 47% seen once. V dropped 4 bases and J dropped 9; count of bases not matched to a gene: 5. The CDR3 runs to 13 residues. CDR1 and CDR2 (germline): MNHEY, SVGAGI. The genes are TRBV6-5 and TRBJ1-2, with 10 bases identical to TRBD1. The sequence came from a girl under 18 with multiple sclerosis. Sequences were obtained from blood. The CDR3 loop reads CASSSGTGDRYTF. CDR3 bases: TGTGCCAGCAGTTCCGGGACAGGGGATCGCTACACCTTC.